Sequencing of this T cell receptor beta chain was carried out in a study of response to subunit inactivated influenza vaccine. Overall study findings and caveats: T cells newly recruited by each seasonal influenza vaccination are few, the authors suggested.

The V segment lost 3 bases and the J segment 2 bases; nucleotides outside the gene matches: 13. Germline V gene data show CDR1 as SGHAT and CDR2 as FQNNGV. CDR3 length equals 18 residues. This clonotype was recorded a few times. Its matching antigen is unknown. One entry per CDR3 protein results from TCRdb running MiXCR on the RT-PCR reads. The profile shows 590,000 or so distinct CDR3 sequences, approximately 14% of them singletons. The receptor was derived from a man aged 45 to 65 who received an inactivated influenza vaccine. The chain employs TRBV11-2 and TRBJ2-1; TRBD2 matches 7 bases. Sample: PBMCs from blood, taken around 14 days before vaccination. CDR3 amino acids: CASSLIRAGDMPYNEQFF. As DNA, the CDR3 is TGTGCCAGCAGCTTGATTCGGGCGGGAGACATGCCCTACAATGAGCAGTTCTTC.